Presented here are 9 T cell receptor beta chains from one specimen sequenced in a study of blood T cell repertoires in COVID-19. Sequencing used immunoSEQ multiplex PCR; TCRdb keeps in-frame clones, though not all of them. The data show about 300,000 clones, roughly nine tenths seen once. Sequenced: peripheral blood. These receptor sequences come from a man aged 18 to 30 with active or convalescent COVID-19.

This clone has a count of ten or more. The gene calls are TRBV7-9 and TRBJ1-5; no firm D call. V was cut by 2 bases and J by 6 bases, with 11 bases left in between. The CDR3 contains 14 residues. Germline V CDR1 and CDR2: SEHNR, FQNEAQ (reference sequence). CDR3 coding DNA: TGTGCCAGCAGCTTACCGGGGTTTGGTCAGCCCCAGCATTTT. Its protein product is CASSLPGFGQPQHF.

This chain links TRBV15 with TRBJ2-3, with 10 bases fitting TRBD1. Germline CDR1 reads LNHNV; CDR2 reads YYDKDF (reference sequence). The junction had 7 bases not matched to a gene; V was cut back by 2 bases and J by 2 bases. The CDR3 sequence is 17 residues long. The CDR3: CATSRSQGTGDTDTQYF. As DNA, the CDR3 is TGTGCCACCAGCAGATCCCAGGGGACAGGGGACACAGATACGCAGTATTTT.

The J gene is TRBJ2-5, the V gene TRBV2; no clear D gene. This CDR3 spans 14 amino acids. V lost 8 bases to trimming and J lost 0 bases, with 13 bases between them. The germline CDR1 and CDR2 sequences are SNHLY and FYNNEI. The DNA of the CDR3 is TGTGCCAGCGAACTAAACTCGTACCAAGAGACCCAGTACTTC. Protein sequence: CASELNSYQETQYF.

This clone occurred once. The CDR3 nucleotides read TGTGCCACCAGTGATAACTATATCGTGCAGTTCTTC. This codes for CATSDNYIVQFF. The chain couples TRBV24-1 to TRBJ2-1; no definite D call. Trimming stripped 3 bases from V and 12 bases from J, with 11 bases between. Germline V lookup: CDR1 KGHDR, CDR2 SFDVKD. The CDR3 consists of 12 residues.

The chain is built from TRBV6-1 and TRBJ2-7; TRBD1 aligns across 7 bases. After removal of 0 bases from V and 2 bases from J, the junction contained 4 bases not matched to a gene. Germline V gene sequence: CDR1 MNHNS, CDR2 SASEGT. The CDR3 is 15 amino acids. Here the CDR3 DNA reads TGTGCCAGCAGTGAAGCGACAGGGACCACCTACGAGCAGTACTTC. Amino acids: CASSEATGTTYEQYF.

This clone appeared a few times. The V and J genes are TRBV5-6 and TRBJ1-6; D may be TRBD1 (5 bases). Looked up from germline, CDR1 is SGHDT and CDR2 is YYEEEE. Trimming left V 1 base short and J 7 bases short, with 12 bases between. This CDR3 spans 15 amino acids. CDR3 in amino acids: CASSLLGHGNSPLHF. The CDR3 bases are TGTGCCAGCAGCTTGCTTGGACATGGGAATTCACCCCTCCACTTT.

The V gene is TRBV3-1 (or the pseudogene TRBV3-2), the J gene TRBJ1-3; D is possibly TRBD1 (5 bases). CDR1 and CDR2 (germline): LGHDT, YNNKEL (reference sequence). Between the trimmed V and J ends, which lost 1 base and 3 bases, there was a span of 10 bases. The CDR3 spans 15 residues. The CDR3 here is CASSQAPGIGNTIYF. CDR3 nucleotides: TGTGCCAGCAGCCAAGCCCCAGGGATTGGAAACACCATATATTTT.

The V call is TRBV10-1, the J call TRBJ2-5; possible D gene TRBD2, 6 bases. Trimming took 0 bases from V and 5 from J, leaving 13 bases between them. Germline lookup yields CDR1 WNHNN and CDR2 SYGVQD (reference sequence). This CDR3 spans 15 amino acids. The CDR3 DNA reads TGCGCCAGCAGTGAGTCGGGACTGGGGGAGGAGACCCAGTACTTC. Residues: CASSESGLGEETQYF.

This sequence joins TRBV7-3 and TRBJ2-6; D remains ambiguous. The V gene's germline CDR1 is SGHTA and CDR2 FQGTGA. The length of the CDR3 is 15 residues. Deletions cut 4 bases from V and 0 bases from J, with 7 bases between. For the CDR3, the DNA is TGTGCCAGCAGCTCATCGAGCTCTGGGGCCAACGTCCTGACTTTC. As protein: CASSSSSSGANVLTF. Drawing the rest from reference TRBV7-3 and TRBJ2-6, the complete variable domain is GAGVSQTPSNKVTEKGKYVELRCDPISGHTALYWYRQSLGQGPEFLIYFQGTGAADDSGLPNDRFFAVRPEGSVSTLKIQRTERGDSAVYLCASSSSSSGANVLTFGAGSRLTVL.